A single sample gave rise to the 27 T cell receptor beta chains below, sequenced in a study of sequential checkpoint blockade in melanoma. Treatment described: randomized to nivolumab then ipilimumab (arm A) or the reverse (arm B). Clones were sequenced by immunoSEQ multiplex PCR, and TCRdb holds only the in-frame ones, with some missing. The table records about 40,000 clones, 86% of them present only once. The sample in question was CD8+ T cells sorted from blood (inferred from file names), obtained from a patient given nivolumab and ipilimumab in sequence. These receptors all stem from a human donor with melanoma.

The chain's CDR3 is CASSLEGGLYGYGDYTF. The CDR3 DNA reads as TGTGCCAGCAGTTTAGAAGGCGGGCTGTATGGCTACGGTGACTACACCTTC. The rearrangement links TRBV27 to TRBJ1-2; D gene unclear. CDR1 is MNHEY, CDR2 SMNVEV, per germline (reference sequence). This CDR3 comprises 17 residues. Trimming cost V 2 bases and J 10 bases, with 26 bases left between them.

This chain uses TRBV19 with TRBJ2-7; 7 bases agree with TRBD1. Germline V gene lookup returns CDR1 LNHDA and CDR2 SQIVND (reference sequence). The CDR3 runs to 13 residues. J was trimmed by 3 bases and V by 8 bases; bases with no gene match: 7. In DNA, the CDR3 is TGTGCCAGTCTCCCGGGACAGTTCTACGAGCAGTACTTC. Translated, it gives CASLPGQFYEQYF.

The chain is built from TRBV9 and TRBJ2-1; D remains unclear. V lost 0 bases and J 3 bases, leaving 10 bases between the germline ends. In germline, CDR1 is SGDLS, CDR2 YYNGEE. This CDR3 region has 15 residues. CDR3 bases: TGTGCCAGCAGCGTAGCGGCAGGATACTACAATGAGCAGTTCTTC. Translating it yields CASSVAAGYYNEQFF.

V usage is TRBV7-9 and J usage is TRBJ2-1; no clear D. Germline CDR1 and CDR2: SEHNR and FQNEAQ (reference sequence). V gave up 4 bases and J gave up 3 bases, with 16 bases separating them. The CDR3 contains 16 residues. The DNA for the CDR3 is TGTGCCAGCAGCTCCCTGCGGCCGAATCACTACAATGAGCAGTTCTTC. Translating it yields CASSSLRPNHYNEQFF.

This clone was recorded only once. The chain couples TRBV19 to TRBJ2-1, with a weak D call TRBD1 (5 bases). Germline loops: CDR1 LNHDA, CDR2 SQIVND (reference sequence). The V end lost 0 bases, the J end lost 8 bases, and 11 bases lay between the germline ends. The CDR3 is made up of 14 amino acids. The CDR3 sequence: CASSIEGVGDEQFF. CDR3 DNA sequence: TGTGCCAGTAGTATAGAAGGGGTGGGCGATGAGCAGTTCTTC.

The chain uses TRBV7-2 and TRBJ2-5; D is possibly TRBD2 (6 bases). The CDR3 runs to 13 residues. Trimming removed 2 bases from V and 5 bases from J, with 9 bases in between. Per the germline V gene, CDR1 is SGHTA and CDR2 is FQGNSA. In nucleotides, the CDR3 is TGTGCCAGCAGCTTATTGGGAGGCGAGACCCAGTACTTC. This codes for CASSLLGGETQYF. The full variable domain, completed using reference TRBV7-2 and TRBJ2-5, is GAGVSQSPSNKVTEKGKDVELRCDPISGHTALYWYRQSLGQGLEFLIYFQGNSAPDKSGLPSDRFSAERTGGSVSTLTIQRTQQEDSAVYLCASSLLGGETQYFGPGTRLLVL.

This chain joins TRBV6-6 and TRBJ2-1, with D perhaps TRBD2 (5 bases). Germline V gives CDR1 MNHNY, CDR2 SVGAGI (reference sequence). Trimming shortened V by 11 bases and J by 0 bases, and 14 bases separated the two germline ends. CDR3 length equals 14 residues. CDR3 in DNA: TGTGCCGTCTTAGAGAGCGGCTCCTACAATGAGCAGTTCTTC. Translation: CAVLESGSYNEQFF.

This clone has just one count. For the CDR3, the DNA is TGTGCCAGCAGTTACAGGGCTAGCGGGAGGACAGATACGCAGTATTTT. The encoded protein is CASSYRASGRTDTQYF. The V and J genes are TRBV6-5 and TRBJ2-3; 11 bases are a match to TRBD2. Germline values: CDR1 MNHEY, CDR2 SVGAGI. The V gene end was trimmed by 2 bases and the J gene end by 3 bases; junction bases not matched to a gene: 4. CDR3 size: 16 residues.

The chain has TRBV7-6 and TRBJ2-5; D gene unclear. The J call may be incorrect, as the DNA end agrees better with TRBJ2-7. The length of the CDR3 is 13 residues. CDR1 SGHVS and CDR2 FNYEAQ come from the germline V gene. The chain's CDR3 is CASSLSESYEQYF. For the CDR3, the DNA is TGTGCCAGCAGCTTGAGTGAATCATACGAGCAGTACTTC.

The chain joins TRBV7-2 to TRBJ2-7; 7 positions match TRBD2. There are 13 residues in the CDR3. Germline V lookup: CDR1 SGHTA, CDR2 FQGNSA. V shed 4 bases and J 3 bases; nucleotides not matched to a gene: 3. CDR3 amino acids: CASSSGLGYEQYV. The CDR3 DNA reads as TGTGCCAGCAGCTCTGGACTAGGCTACGAGCAGTACGTC.

This chain links TRBV9 with TRBJ2-1, with D possibly matching TRBD2 (7 bases). Looked up from germline, CDR1 is SGDLS and CDR2 is YYNGEE. The ends were cut back, 0 bases at V and 0 bases at J, with 16 bases in the middle. CDR3 length: 18 residues. CDR3 sequence: CASSVAVRGGSSYNEQFF. The CDR3 coding sequence is TGTGCCAGCAGCGTAGCAGTGAGGGGGGGGAGCTCCTACAATGAGCAGTTCTTC.

This clone was recorded once. The chain is built from TRBV9 and TRBJ2-7, with D tentatively TRBD1 (6 bases). Germline V gene sequence: CDR1 SGDLS, CDR2 YYNGEE. V lost 7 bases, J lost 1 base, and 9 bases lay in between. CDR3 size: 12 residues. This CDR3 reads CASWTASYEQYV. DNA of the CDR3: TGTGCCAGCTGGACAGCGTCCTACGAGCAGTACGTC.

The chain recombines TRBV7-2 with TRBJ2-3; D may be TRBD1 (6 bases). CDR1 and CDR2 from the germline V gene are SGHTA and FQGNSA. V lost 1 base, J lost 5 bases, and 13 bases lay in between. The CDR3 extends over 15 amino acids. The DNA for the CDR3 is TGTGCCAGCAGCTTAGGTGGGGGCGCCGGAGATACGCAGTATTTT. Protein product: CASSLGGGAGDTQYF.

This chain connects TRBV19 to TRBJ2-7; D possibly corresponds to TRBD2 (5 bases). Looked up from germline, CDR1 is LNHDA and CDR2 is SQIVND (reference sequence). The CDR3 is made up of 14 amino acids. Trimming left V 5 bases short and J 0 bases short, with 11 bases between. The chain's CDR3 is CASSSGKHSYEQYF. CDR3 bases: TGTGCCAGTAGTTCCGGGAAACACTCCTACGAGCAGTACTTC. The whole variable domain, filled in from reference TRBV19 and TRBJ2-7, reads DGGITQSPKYLFRKEGQNVTLSCEQNLNHDAMYWYRQDPGQGLRLIYYSQIVNDFQKGDIAEGYSVSREKKESFPLTVTSAQKNPTAFYLCASSSGKHSYEQYFGPGTRLTVT.

In this sample, this clone turned up once. The chain links TRBV6-1 to TRBJ2-7, with 11 bases lining up with TRBD1. Germline CDR1 MNHNS, CDR2 SASEGT. This CDR3 comprises 15 residues. V lost 1 base to trimming and J lost 3 bases; unmatched junction nucleotides: 2. For the CDR3, the DNA is TGTGCCAGCAGTGAAGTGGGACAGGGGGTCTACGAGCAGTACTTC. Its translation: CASSEVGQGVYEQYF.

The chain uses TRBV14 and TRBJ2-5; 7 bases line up with TRBD1. Germline V gene data show CDR1 as SGHDN and CDR2 as FVKESK. The length of the CDR3 is 17 residues. The V and J ends lost 1 base and 2 bases, in that order; junction bases with no gene match: 10. The CDR3 nucleotides are TGTGCCAGCAGCCAAGCACGACAGGGTTCGAAACAAGAGACCCAGTACTTC. Amino acid sequence: CASSQARQGSKQETQYF.

V gene TRBV5-6 combines with J gene TRBJ2-7; TRBD1 is a possible D gene (5 bases). The CDR3 sequence is 13 residues long. Trimming removed 7 bases from V and 3 bases from J, with 14 bases in between. Per germline, CDR1 SGHDT and CDR2 YYEEEE. In DNA form, the CDR3 reads TGTGCCAGCTCGTCACAGGCCGGCTACGAGCAGTACGTC. It encodes CASSSQAGYEQYV.

The genes are TRBV30 and TRBJ1-1; possibly TRBD1 for D (5 bases). Germline V lookup: CDR1 GTSNPN, CDR2 SVGIG (reference sequence). This CDR3 region has 14 residues. V lost 8 bases, J lost 4 bases, and 20 bases lay in between. CDR3 nucleotides: TGTGCCGGAACGATTGGGGGGGTCGGCACTGAAGCTTTCTTT. This sequence encodes CAGTIGGVGTEAFF.

CDR3 sequence: CASSLRGGHDGYTF. The CDR3 DNA follows: TGTGCCAGCAGCCTGCGGGGGGGCCATGATGGCTACACCTTC. V gene TRBV2 combines with J gene TRBJ1-2, with TRBD1 as a possible D gene (6 bases). Trimming removed 6 bases from V and 6 bases from J, with 17 bases in between. CDR3 length: 14 residues. Germline CDR1 SNHLY, CDR2 FYNNEI.

This chain joins TRBV6-5 and TRBJ2-1, with 10 bases that match TRBD1. With 6 bases clipped from V and 10 bases from J, the junction kept 12 bases outside the gene matches. The CDR3 totals 15 residues. Germline-derived CDR1 and CDR2 are MNHEY and SVGAGI. The CDR3 DNA follows: TGTGCCAGCAGACCGGGACAGGGGCCACGGGGGGAGCAGTTCTTC. Amino acids: CASRPGQGPRGEQFF.

This clone has only one observation. This sequence joins TRBV9 and TRBJ2-1; the D gene is possibly TRBD2 (6 bases). The CDR3 has 16 amino acids. CDR1 and CDR2 (germline): SGDLS, YYNGEE. The ends were cut back, 0 bases at V and 2 bases at J, with 12 bases in the middle. The CDR3, as DNA: TGTGCCAGCAGCGTAGGGGAGCGGGCACCCTACAATGAGCAGTTCTTC. The encoded protein is CASSVGERAPYNEQFF.

This chain uses TRBV11-3 with TRBJ2-1; D may be TRBD2 (6 bases). V shed 3 bases and J shed 5 bases, with 14 bases lying between them. CDR3 size: 15 residues. CDR1 and CDR2 (germline): SGHNT, YENEEA. The CDR3 spells CASSLRTRGDNEQFF. The CDR3 bases are TGTGCCAGCAGCTTGAGGACACGCGGGGACAATGAGCAGTTCTTC.

This chain connects TRBV6-5 to TRBJ2-1; TRBD2 agrees at 8 bases. V shed 2 bases, J shed 6 bases, and the junction held 3 bases outside the gene matches. Germline loops: CDR1 MNHEY, CDR2 SVGAGI. CDR3 size: 14 residues. The CDR3 reads CASSYPGTSNEQFF. DNA for the CDR3: TGTGCCAGCAGTTACCCGGGGACTAGCAATGAGCAGTTCTTC.

V is TRBV5-1 and J is TRBJ1-2; D is uncertain. Germline V gives CDR1 SGHRS, CDR2 YFSETQ. The CDR3 is 13 residues long. Trimming pared 0 bases from V and 4 bases from J, leaving 7 bases between. The CDR3 reads CASSLDPVYGYTF. The DNA for the CDR3 is TGCGCCAGCAGCTTGGACCCGGTCTATGGCTACACCTTC. The full variable domain, rest sourced from reference TRBV5-1 and TRBJ1-2, is KAGVTQTPRYLIKTRGQQVTLSCSPISGHRSVSWYQQTPGQGLQFLFEYFSETQRNKGNFPGRFSGRQFSNSRSEMNVSTLELGDSALYLCASSLDPVYGYTFGSGTRLTVV.

The V call is TRBV2, the J call TRBJ2-1; 10 bases align to TRBD2. The J segment lost 4 bases and the V segment lost 3 bases, leaving 6 bases of the junction unmatched. This CDR3 is 16 amino acids long. CDR1 SNHLY and CDR2 FYNNEI come from the germline V gene. The CDR3 region has the DNA TGTGCCAGCAGTGAGGGACTAGCGCTACATTACAATGAGCAGTTCTTC. This encodes CASSEGLALHYNEQFF. The entire variable domain, with the rest obtained from reference TRBV2 and TRBJ2-1, is as follows: EPEVTQTPSHQVTQMGQEVILRCVPISNHLYFYWYRQILGQKVEFLVSFYNNEISEKSEIFDDQFSVERPDGSNFTLKIRSTKLEDSAMYFCASSEGLALHYNEQFFGPGTRLTVL.

The V call is TRBV9, the J call TRBJ2-2; 7 bases align to TRBD2. The CDR3 length is 12 residues. Germline CDR1 reads SGDLS; CDR2 reads YYNGEE. With V trimmed by 5 bases and J by 7 bases, 2 bases remained unmatched. The CDR3 loop is CASRGGIGELFF. Written as DNA, the CDR3 is TGTGCCAGCAGGGGGGGGATCGGGGAGCTGTTTTTT.

The chain recombines TRBV11-3 with TRBJ1-2; maybe TRBD1 (5 bases). V lost 4 bases and J 3 bases, leaving 18 bases between the germline ends. This CDR3 comprises 16 residues. The germline CDR1 and CDR2 sequences are SGHNT and YENEEA. The CDR3 DNA follows: TGTGCCAGCAGCTCTGCCAACCGGGTCAGGGACTATGGCTACACCTTC. Its translation is CASSSANRVRDYGYTF.